This T cell receptor (beta chain) was found in a study of graft-versus-host responses after intestinal transplantation. Study information: All recipients were given anti-thymocyte globulin induction, and tacrolimus and steroids were then administered for approximately 3 years. Findings and limits, study-wide: The highest levels of circulating GvH clones went along with early declines in HvG clones after transplant.

Trimming took off 6 bases at V and 5 bases at J, with 13 bases between the two ends. The CDR3 is 13 amino acids. Sequenced by immunoSEQ multiplex PCR; TCRdb stores in-frame clones only, minus some. The data contain roughly 90,000 clones, approximately 89% of them singletons. A note on this clone: What it binds is not known.

The chain uses TRBV23-1 and TRBJ2-5, with D perhaps TRBD1 (5 bases). TRBV23-1 is an open reading frame whose function is uncertain. This receptor was taken from a human donor who was the organ donor for an intestinal transplant. Sequenced here: unstimulated CD4+ T cells sorted from spleen or lymph node cells, sampled before transplant. CDR3 residues: CASRALGRETQYF. CDR3 DNA: TGCGCCAGCAGGGCATTGGGGCGGGAGACCCAGTACTTC.